This T cell receptor beta chain was profiled in a study of shared clonotypes between healthy human individuals. The germline V and J ends were trimmed by 5 bases and 5 bases, with 20 bases remaining between them. CDR1 and CDR2 from the germline V gene are SGHTA and FQGTGA. The CDR3 contains 16 residues. TCRdb keeps only in-frame clones here, not all; method: immunoSEQ multiplex PCR. The sample has over a million clones, about 80% seen once. The sequenced material came from memory CD4+ T cells from PBMCs. Indicated subset: CD45RA-negative fraction. This sequence was found in a man aged 18 to 35 in good health. Some clones in this sample may be carry-over from other donors' samples. The chain employs TRBV7-3 and TRBJ2-3; the D is unclear. The DNA of the CDR3 is TGTGCCAGCAGCCTTGGGCGCCCAAGTGTGCAAGATACGCAGTATTTT. Translating gives CASSLGRPSVQDTQYF. Based on the CDR3 plus reference TRBV7-3 and TRBJ2-3, the full variable domain is GAGVSQTPSNKVTEKGKYVELRCDPISGHTALYWYRQSLGQGPEFLIYFQGTGAADDSGLPNDRFFAVRPEGSVSTLKIQRTERGDSAVYLCASSLGRPSVQDTQYFGPGTRLTVL.